The 20 T cell receptor beta chains presented below share a single source sample, sequenced in a study of lung T cells in sarcoidosis with Löfgren's syndrome. TCRdb re-called the reads through MiXCR, storing one row per CDR3 protein. The data show a few thousand distinct CDR3 sequences, with under 30% seen just once and 8.7% held by the top ten. Sequencing used CD4+ T cells from PBMCs. The source is a human donor with sarcoidosis (Löfgren's syndrome or another form), or a control subject (not recorded which).

By share, this clonotype counts as medium-sized. J is TRBJ2-1 and V is TRBV28; TRBD2 matches 8 bases. Trimming at V came to 7 bases and at J to 7 bases, leaving 15 bases not matched to a gene. The CDR3 covers 16 residues. CDR1 MDHEN and CDR2 SYDVKM come from the germline V gene. DNA of the CDR3: TGTGCCAGCACCGGGACCGGGACTAGGAGGGCAAATGAGCAGTTCTTC. It codes for CASTGTGTRRANEQFF.

The chain employs TRBV28 and TRBJ1-5; D gene ambiguous. V lost 3 bases and J 4 bases, leaving 16 bases between the germline ends. In germline, CDR1 is MDHEN, CDR2 SYDVKM. The length of the CDR3 is 16 residues. CDR3 sequence (DNA): TGTGCCAGCAGTTTTCTCAAGATTCTAGCAAATCAGCCCCAGCATTTT. Translation gives CASSFLKILANQPQHF.

This clonotype is medium-sized. The chain recombines TRBV20-1 with TRBJ2-1, with 10 bases that match TRBD2. V lost 3 bases to trimming and J lost 8 bases; unmatched junction nucleotides: 13. Germline CDR1 DFQATT, CDR2 SNEGSKA (reference sequence). The CDR3 sequence is 16 residues long. CDR3 nucleotide sequence: TGCAGTGCTAGCGGTACGACAGCGGGAGGGCCGTATGAGCAGTTCTTC. Translated: CSASGTTAGGPYEQFF.

This clonotype was recorded at least ten times. The V and J genes are TRBV12-3 or TRBV12-4 and TRBJ2-5, with D perhaps matching TRBD1 or TRBD2 (5 bases each). Trimming stripped 7 bases from V and 0 bases from J, with 9 bases between. This CDR3 contains 13 residues. The CDR3 DNA sequence: TGTGCCAGCACGGGACCCAACCAAGAGACCCAGTACTTC. Protein: CASTGPNQETQYF.

By its share, this clonotype is medium-sized. The chain uses TRBV11-2 and TRBJ2-3; 10 bases are a match to TRBD2. V gave up 3 bases and J gave up 0 bases; unmatched junction bases: 15. The CDR3 is made up of 20 amino acids. Germline V gives CDR1 SGHAT, CDR2 FQNNGV. In DNA, the CDR3 is TGTGCCAGCAGCTTCCCCACTAGCGGGAAGTACGATTCTAGCACAGATACGCAGTATTTT. The encoded protein is CASSFPTSGKYDSSTDTQYF.

The table lists this clonotype with a few counts. Given a much more abundant clone one base away, this may be a read error. The V and J genes are TRBV12-3 or TRBV12-4 and TRBJ2-1; 12 bases map to TRBD2. The J segment lost 6 bases and the V segment lost 6 bases, leaving 6 bases of the junction unmatched. CDR3 size: 15 residues. The CDR3, as DNA: TGTGCCAGCAGACCCGGGACTAGCGGGTCCAATGAGCAGTTCTTC. This gives the protein CASRPGTSGSNEQFF.

To note about this clonotype: One end of the junction is discordant with germline, which a read error may explain. The V and J genes are TRBV20-1 and TRBJ1-2; D call uncertain. Per the germline V gene, CDR1 is DFQATT and CDR2 is SNEGSKA (reference sequence). The CDR3 runs 13 residues. DNA for the CDR3: TGCAGTGCTAAGGGTCAGCAGAACTGTGGCTACACCTTC. Its protein product is CSAKGQQNCGYTF.

Within the sample, this clonotype is large. The chain is built from TRBV27 and TRBJ1-1; the match to TRBD1 covers 9 bases. The CDR3 runs to 16 residues. J lost 5 bases, V lost 6 bases, and 13 bases had no gene match. Per the germline V gene, CDR1 is MNHEY and CDR2 is SMNVEV (reference sequence). Here the CDR3 DNA reads TGTGCCAGCAGACGGCGGACAGGGGCAACGGGGACTGAAGCTTTCTTT. Translated: CASRRRTGATGTEAFF.

Within the sample, this clonotype is medium-sized (0.01 to 0.1%). The V call is TRBV7-9, the J call TRBJ2-3; the match to TRBD2 covers 9 bases. The length of the CDR3 is 19 residues. The J segment lost 2 bases and the V segment lost 5 bases, leaving 17 bases of the junction unmatched. In germline, CDR1 is SEHNR, CDR2 FQNEAQ (reference sequence). This CDR3 is CASSRGASGIFSSTDTQYF. Written as DNA, the CDR3 is TGTGCCAGCAGCCGAGGGGCTAGCGGGATATTCTCATCCACAGATACGCAGTATTTT.

This clonotype was seen ten or more times. The chain has TRBV29-1 and TRBJ2-7; tentative D call: TRBD1 (6 bases). The CDR3 totals 14 residues. Germline V gene sequence: CDR1 SQVTM, CDR2 ANQGSEA. V lost 4 bases and J 0 bases, leaving 13 bases between the germline ends. The DNA of the CDR3 is TGCAGCGTTGCGGACAGAACGAGCTCCTACGAGCAGTACTTC. It translates to CSVADRTSSYEQYF.

Notes on this clonotype: The germline gene is not matched at one end of the junction; a read error may be the cause. The CDR3 nucleotides read TGTGCCAGCAGTTTAGACAAAGGATGGGAGCGGTACTTC. It encodes CASSLDKGWERYF. The chain links TRBV28 to TRBJ2-7; weak D call: TRBD2 (5 bases). From germline, CDR1 is MDHEN and CDR2 SYDVKM. The CDR3 consists of 13 residues.

Notes on this clonotype: A read error is possible here, since a much larger clone lies one base away. The chain is built from TRBV2 and TRBJ1-6, with a weak D call TRBD1 (5 bases). The CDR3 is made up of 14 amino acids. CDR1 and CDR2 from the germline V gene are SNHLY and FYNNEI. The CDR3 DNA sequence: TGTGTCAGCAGCAACCGGGGCCTCGAACAACCCCTCCACTTT. It specifies CVSSNRGLEQPLHF. Drawing the rest from reference TRBV2 and TRBJ1-6, the complete variable domain is EPEVTQTPSHQVTQMGQEVILRCVPISNHLYFYWYRQILGQKVEFLVSFYNNEISEKSEIFDDQFSVERPDGSNFTLKIRSTKLEDSAMYFCVSSNRGLEQPLHFGNGTRLTVT.

As for this clonotype: A much larger clone differs by one base, so this may be a read error. The chain uses TRBV29-1 and TRBJ2-1; D gene unclear. V was clipped by 3 bases and J by 8 bases, with 20 bases between them. Germline CDR1 and CDR2: SQVTM and ANQGSEA. This CDR3 region has 15 residues. In DNA form, the CDR3 reads TGCAGCGTTGATAACGCCCGGCTTGAGGCCGATGAGCAGTTCTTC. Its protein is CSVDNARLEADEQFF.

In this sample, this clonotype is medium-sized. The chain combines TRBV12-3 or TRBV12-4 with TRBJ1-1; no clear D gene. The CDR3 totals 13 residues. V was trimmed by 6 bases and J by 0 bases, leaving 8 bases between them. CDR3 DNA sequence: TGTGCCAGCAGAACGATGATGAACACTGAAGCTTTCTTT. Translating gives CASRTMMNTEAFF.

This clonotype is judged medium-sized (0.01 to 0.1%). The chain employs TRBV12-3 or TRBV12-4 and TRBJ1-2, with 7 bases lining up with TRBD1. V lost 1 base to trimming and J lost 8 bases; unmatched junction nucleotides: 4. The CDR3 has 13 residues. The CDR3: CASSLGNRGGYTF. The CDR3 DNA sequence: TGTGCCAGCAGTTTAGGAAACAGGGGCGGCTACACCTTC.

This clonotype is labeled as medium-sized. The chain links TRBV11-2 to TRBJ1-1; a weak D match, TRBD1 (6 bases). CDR3 length equals 16 residues. Germline values: CDR1 SGHAT, CDR2 FQNNGV. V lost 5 bases, J lost 5 bases, and 21 bases lay in between. CDR3 in DNA: TGTGCCAGCAGCCCGTATCCCAGAGGGGGTAGGACTGAAGCTTTCTTT. Its protein product is CASSPYPRGGRTEAFF.

Judged by abundance, this clonotype is medium-sized. This chain connects TRBV29-1 to TRBJ2-1; 8 bases align to TRBD1. This CDR3 has 17 residues. Germline values: CDR1 SQVTM, CDR2 ANQGSEA. The trim removed 4 bases at V and 4 bases at J, leaving 15 bases unmatched. The CDR3 is CSVGRWPGQGLYNEQFF. The DNA of the CDR3 is TGCAGCGTTGGAAGGTGGCCCGGACAGGGATTATACAATGAGCAGTTCTTC.

Points on this clonotype: A read error may explain this, as a much larger clone is one base away. V is TRBV5-4 and J is TRBJ2-1; 9 bases fit TRBD2. This CDR3 region has 15 residues. The V gene's germline CDR1 is SGHNT and CDR2 YYREEE (reference sequence). The CDR3 here is CASSLGREGVLEQLF. The CDR3 coding sequence is TGTGCCAGCAGCTTAGGGCGGGAGGGGGTGCTTGAGCAGTTATTC.

The count of this clonotype is one. Sequence at one end of the junction differs from germline and may be a read error. The J gene is TRBJ1-1, the V gene TRBV28, with 8 bases aligning to TRBD1. The germline V gene encodes CDR1 MDHEN and CDR2 SYDVKM. CDR3 length equals 15 residues. The CDR3 here is CASSLPTGGIAEALF. The DNA of the CDR3 is TGCGCCAGCAGTTTACCTACAGGGGGGATAGCTGAAGCTCTCTTT. Full variable domain (rest looked up from reference TRBV28 and TRBJ1-1): DVKVTQSSRYLVKRTGEKVFLECVQDMDHENMFWYRQDPGLGLRLIYFSYDVKMKEKGDIPEGYSVSREKKERFSLILESASTNQTSMYLCASSLPTGGIAEALFGQGTRLTVV.

This clonotype is labeled as medium-sized (0.01 to 0.1%). The chain couples TRBV7-8 to TRBJ1-5; D remains unclear. The CDR3 length is 14 residues. From germline, CDR1 is SGHVS and CDR2 FQNEAQ. V gave up 1 base and J gave up 5 bases, with 9 bases separating them. The CDR3 here is CASSLGDRDQPQHF. The CDR3, as DNA: TGTGCCAGCAGCTTAGGGGATCGGGATCAGCCCCAGCATTTT.